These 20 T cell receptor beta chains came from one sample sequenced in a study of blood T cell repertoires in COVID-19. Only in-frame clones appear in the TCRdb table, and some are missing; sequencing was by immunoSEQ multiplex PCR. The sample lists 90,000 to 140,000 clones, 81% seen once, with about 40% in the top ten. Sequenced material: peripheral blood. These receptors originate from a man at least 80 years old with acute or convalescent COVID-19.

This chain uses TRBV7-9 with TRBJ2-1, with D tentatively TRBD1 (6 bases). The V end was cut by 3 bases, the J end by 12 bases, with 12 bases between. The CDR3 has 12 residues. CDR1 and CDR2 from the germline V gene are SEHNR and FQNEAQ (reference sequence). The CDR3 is CASSFTEDRQFF. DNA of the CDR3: TGTGCCAGCAGCTTTACCGAGGACAGGCAGTTCTTC.

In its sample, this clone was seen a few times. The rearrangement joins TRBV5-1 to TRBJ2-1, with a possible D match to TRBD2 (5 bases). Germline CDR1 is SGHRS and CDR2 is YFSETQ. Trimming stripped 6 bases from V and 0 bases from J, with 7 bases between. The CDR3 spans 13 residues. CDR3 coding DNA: TGCGCCAGCACACGGGACTCCTACAATGAGCAGTTCTTC. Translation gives CASTRDSYNEQFF.

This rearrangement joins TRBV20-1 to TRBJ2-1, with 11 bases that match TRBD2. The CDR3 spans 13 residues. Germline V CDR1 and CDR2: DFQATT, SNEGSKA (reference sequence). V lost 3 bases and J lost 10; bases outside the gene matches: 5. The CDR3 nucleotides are TGCAGTGCTAGTACTAGCGGGAGAGGGGAGCAGTTCTTC. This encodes CSASTSGRGEQFF.

The CDR3 spells CASSPWTGGLPNIQYF. The DNA for the CDR3 is TGTGCCAGCAGTCCGTGGACAGGGGGCTTACCGAACATTCAGTACTTC. J is TRBJ2-4 and V is TRBV27, with 11 bases matching TRBD1. The CDR3 covers 16 residues. Unmatched junction bases numbered 10, after V lost 5 bases and J lost 7 bases. Germline CDR1 MNHEY, CDR2 SMNVEV (reference sequence).

The CDR3 here is CASSEEQSGRNEQYF. The DNA for the CDR3 is TGTGCCAGCAGTGAAGAGCAAAGCGGGAGAAACGAGCAGTACTTC. This rearrangement joins TRBV2 to TRBJ2-7; 8 bases line up with TRBD2. The CDR3 is 15 residues long. Unmatched junction bases numbered 7, after V lost 1 base and J lost 5 bases. Germline values: CDR1 SNHLY, CDR2 FYNNEI.

The DNA of the CDR3 is TGTGCCACCAGTGGGACTAACTACAATGAGCAGTTCTTC. Translation gives CATSGTNYNEQFF. The rearrangement links TRBV24-1 to TRBJ2-1, with D tentatively TRBD2 (6 bases). V lost 5 bases, J lost 3 bases, and 7 bases lay in between. Per germline, CDR1 KGHDR and CDR2 SFDVKD. This CDR3 has 13 residues.

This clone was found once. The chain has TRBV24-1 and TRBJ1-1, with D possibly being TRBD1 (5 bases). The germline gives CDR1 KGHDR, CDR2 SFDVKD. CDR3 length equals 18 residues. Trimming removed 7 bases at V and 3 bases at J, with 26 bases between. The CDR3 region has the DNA TGTGCCACCAGCCCTGGTTTGTCTCAGGGCGGGGGAGACACTGAAGCTTTCTTT. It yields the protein CATSPGLSQGGGDTEAFF.

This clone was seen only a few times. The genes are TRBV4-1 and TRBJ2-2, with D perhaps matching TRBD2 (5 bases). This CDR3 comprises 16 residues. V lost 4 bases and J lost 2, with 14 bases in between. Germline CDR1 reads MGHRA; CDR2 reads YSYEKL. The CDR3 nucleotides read TGCGCCAGCAGCCCCCGGTGGCTAGCTAACACCGGGGAGCTGTTTTTT. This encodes CASSPRWLANTGELFF.

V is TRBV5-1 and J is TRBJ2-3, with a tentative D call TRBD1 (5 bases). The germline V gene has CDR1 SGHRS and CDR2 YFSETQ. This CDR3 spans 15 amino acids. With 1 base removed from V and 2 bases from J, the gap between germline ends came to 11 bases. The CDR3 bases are TGCGCCAGCAGCTTGTCGGACACCGTCACAGATACGCAGTATTTT. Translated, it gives CASSLSDTVTDTQYF.

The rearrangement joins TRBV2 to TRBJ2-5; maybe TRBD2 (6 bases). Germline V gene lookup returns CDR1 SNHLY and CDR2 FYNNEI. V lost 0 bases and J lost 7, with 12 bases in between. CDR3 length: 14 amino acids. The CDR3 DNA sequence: TGTGCCAGCAGTGAAGCTTCAGGGAGGACGACCCAGTACTTC. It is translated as CASSEASGRTTQYF.

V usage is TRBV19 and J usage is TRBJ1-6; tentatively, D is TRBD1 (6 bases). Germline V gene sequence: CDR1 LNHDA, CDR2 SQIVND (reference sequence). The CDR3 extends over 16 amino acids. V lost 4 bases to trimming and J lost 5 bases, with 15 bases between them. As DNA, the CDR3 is TGTGCCAGTAGTACCGGCCGGGGGGACAATAATTCACCCCTCCACTTT. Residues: CASSTGRGDNNSPLHF.

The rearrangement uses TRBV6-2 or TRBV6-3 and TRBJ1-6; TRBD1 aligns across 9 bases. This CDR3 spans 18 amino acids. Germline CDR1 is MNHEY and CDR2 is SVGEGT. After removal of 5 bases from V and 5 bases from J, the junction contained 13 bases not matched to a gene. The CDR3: CASSKNLRDRENNSPLHF. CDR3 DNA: TGTGCCAGCAGTAAAAACCTCCGGGACAGGGAGAATAATTCACCCCTCCACTTT.

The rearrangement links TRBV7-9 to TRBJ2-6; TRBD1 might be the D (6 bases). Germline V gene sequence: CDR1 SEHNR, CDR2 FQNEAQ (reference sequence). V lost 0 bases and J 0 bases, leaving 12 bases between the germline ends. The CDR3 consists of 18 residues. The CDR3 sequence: CASSLAGGASSGANVLTF. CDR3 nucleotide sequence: TGTGCCAGCAGCTTAGCAGGGGGTGCTAGCTCTGGGGCCAACGTCCTGACTTTC.

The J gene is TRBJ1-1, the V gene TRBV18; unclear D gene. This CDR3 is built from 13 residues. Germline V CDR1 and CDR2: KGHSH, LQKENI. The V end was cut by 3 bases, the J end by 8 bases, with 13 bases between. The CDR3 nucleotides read TGTGCCAGCTCACCCAGTGGAGGTCGAGAAGCTTTCTTT. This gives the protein CASSPSGGREAFF.

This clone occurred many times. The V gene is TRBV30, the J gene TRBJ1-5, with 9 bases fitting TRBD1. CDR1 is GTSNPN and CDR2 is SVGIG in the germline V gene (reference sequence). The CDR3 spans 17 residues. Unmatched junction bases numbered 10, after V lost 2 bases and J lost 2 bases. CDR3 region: CAWSRRQGDGGNQPQHF. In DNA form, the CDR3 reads TGTGCCTGGAGTCGTAGACAGGGGGATGGTGGCAATCAGCCCCAGCATTTT. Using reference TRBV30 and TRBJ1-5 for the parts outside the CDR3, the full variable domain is SQTIHQWPATLVQPVGSPLSLECTVEGTSNPNLYWYRQAAGRGLQLLFYSVGIGQISSEVPQNLSASRPQDRQFILSSKKLLLSDSGFYLCAWSRRQGDGGNQPQHFGDGTRLSIL.

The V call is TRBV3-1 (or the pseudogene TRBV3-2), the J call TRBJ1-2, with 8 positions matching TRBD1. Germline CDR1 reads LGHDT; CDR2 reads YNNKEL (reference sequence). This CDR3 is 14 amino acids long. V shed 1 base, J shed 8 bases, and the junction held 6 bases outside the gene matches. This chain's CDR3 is CASSQASGGKGYTF. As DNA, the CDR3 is TGTGCCAGCAGCCAAGCATCAGGGGGCAAAGGCTACACCTTC.

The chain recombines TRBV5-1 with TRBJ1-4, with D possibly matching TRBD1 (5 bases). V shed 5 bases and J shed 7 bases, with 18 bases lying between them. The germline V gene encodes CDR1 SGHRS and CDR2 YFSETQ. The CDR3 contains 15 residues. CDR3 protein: CASSLGAGESEKLFF. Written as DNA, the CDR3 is TGCGCCAGCAGTCTTGGGGCGGGGGAGAGTGAAAAACTGTTTTTT. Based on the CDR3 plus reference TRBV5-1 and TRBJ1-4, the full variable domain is KAGVTQTPRYLIKTRGQQVTLSCSPISGHRSVSWYQQTPGQGLQFLFEYFSETQRNKGNFPGRFSGRQFSNSRSEMNVSTLELGDSALYLCASSLGAGESEKLFFGSGTQLSVL.

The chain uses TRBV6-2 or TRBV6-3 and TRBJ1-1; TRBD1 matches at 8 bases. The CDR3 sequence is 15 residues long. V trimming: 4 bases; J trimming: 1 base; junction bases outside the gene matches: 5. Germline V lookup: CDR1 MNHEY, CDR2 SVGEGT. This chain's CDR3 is CASSSDRVPNTEAFF. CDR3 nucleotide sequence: TGTGCCAGCAGTTCGGACAGGGTTCCGAACACTGAAGCTTTCTTT.

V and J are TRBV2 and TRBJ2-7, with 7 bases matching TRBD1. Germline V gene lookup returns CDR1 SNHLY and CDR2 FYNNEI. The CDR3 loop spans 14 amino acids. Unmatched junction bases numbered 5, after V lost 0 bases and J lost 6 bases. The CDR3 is CASSEASRTGEQYF. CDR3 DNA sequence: TGTGCCAGCAGTGAAGCCTCACGGACAGGCGAGCAGTACTTC.

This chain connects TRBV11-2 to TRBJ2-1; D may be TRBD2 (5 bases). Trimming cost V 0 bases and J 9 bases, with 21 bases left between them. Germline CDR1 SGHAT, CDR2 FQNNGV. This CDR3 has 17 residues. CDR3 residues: CASSLDLGGSLVGEQFF. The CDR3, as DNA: TGTGCCAGCAGCTTAGATCTTGGTGGGAGTCTGGTCGGTGAGCAGTTCTTC.